This T cell receptor beta chain was recovered during a study of tumor and adjacent non-tumor tissue in lung cancer. RNA was extracted from bulk tissue without any cell sorting. More than 3 cm separated this lung sample from the edge of the tumor. Comment on this clonotype: A junction boundary mismatches the germline segment, possibly from a read error.

The library came from three nested PCR rounds adapted from ARM-PCR protocols. TCRdb recomputed calls from the multiplex PCR reads with MiXCR, one row per CDR3 protein. There are around 50,000 distinct CDR3 sequences in the sample; under 75% occur only once, and approximately 30% lies in the top ten. The CDR3 consists of 15 residues. CDR1 is ENHRY, CDR2 SYGVKD, per germline. The chain has TRBV10-3 and TRBJ2-7; 10 bases match TRBD2. The source of this sequence is a woman between 70 and 85 years old with non-small cell lung cancer. The source material was distant non-tumor lung tissue. As DNA, the CDR3 is TGTGCCATCAGTGAGCGGACTAGCGGTTCCTACGAGCAATATTTC. This codes for CAISERTSGSYEQYF.